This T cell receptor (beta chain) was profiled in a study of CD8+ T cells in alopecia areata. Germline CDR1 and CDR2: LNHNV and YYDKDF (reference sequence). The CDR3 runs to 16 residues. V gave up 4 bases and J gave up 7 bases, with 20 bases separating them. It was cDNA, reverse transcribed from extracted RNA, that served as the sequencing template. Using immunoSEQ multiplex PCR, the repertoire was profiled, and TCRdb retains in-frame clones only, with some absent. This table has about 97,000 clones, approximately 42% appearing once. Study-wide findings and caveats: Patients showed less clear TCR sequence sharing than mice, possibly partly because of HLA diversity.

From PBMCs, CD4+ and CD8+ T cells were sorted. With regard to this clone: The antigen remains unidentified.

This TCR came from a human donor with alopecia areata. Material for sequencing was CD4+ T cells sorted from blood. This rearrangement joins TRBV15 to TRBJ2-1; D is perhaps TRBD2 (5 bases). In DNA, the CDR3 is TGTGCCACCAGCAAATGGGCCACGCTGAGAGGGAATGAGCAGTTCTTC. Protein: CATSKWATLRGNEQFF.